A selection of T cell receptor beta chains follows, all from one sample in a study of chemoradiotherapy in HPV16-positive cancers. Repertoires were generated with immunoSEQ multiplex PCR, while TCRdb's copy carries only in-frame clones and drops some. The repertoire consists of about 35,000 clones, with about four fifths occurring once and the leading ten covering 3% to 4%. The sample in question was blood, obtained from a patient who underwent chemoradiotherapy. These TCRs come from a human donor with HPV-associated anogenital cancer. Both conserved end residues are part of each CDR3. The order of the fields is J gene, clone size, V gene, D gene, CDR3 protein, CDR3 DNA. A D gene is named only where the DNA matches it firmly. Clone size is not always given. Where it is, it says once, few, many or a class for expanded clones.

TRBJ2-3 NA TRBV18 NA CASSPYEGRDTQYF TGTGCCAGCTCACCTTATGAGGGACGAGATACGCAGTATTTT
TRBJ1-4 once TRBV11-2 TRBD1 CASSRSTGGTEKLFF TGTGCCAGCAGCCGTTCAACAGGGGGCACTGAAAAACTGTTTTTT
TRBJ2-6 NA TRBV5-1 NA CASIPDSGANVLTF TGCGCCAGCATCCCTGACTCTGGGGCCAACGTCCTGACTTTC
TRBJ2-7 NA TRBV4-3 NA CASSQEYPPSYEQYF TGCGCCAGCAGCCAAGAATATCCGCCCTCCTACGAGCAGTACTTC
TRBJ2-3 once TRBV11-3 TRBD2 CASRSGLAGANFVTDTQYF TGTGCCAGCAGGTCGGGACTAGCGGGGGCCAACTTTGTCACAGATACGCAGTATTTT
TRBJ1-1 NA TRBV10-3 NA CAISESLTGNTEAFF TGTGCCATCAGTGAGTCGTTGACGGGGAACACTGAAGCTTTCTTT
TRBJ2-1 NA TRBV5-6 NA CASSLDRYNEQFF TGTGCCAGCAGCTTAGACAGGTACAATGAGCAGTTCTTC
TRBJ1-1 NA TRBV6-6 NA CASSQTQRPTEAFF TGTGCCAGCAGCCAGACACAGCGGCCCACTGAAGCTTTCTTT
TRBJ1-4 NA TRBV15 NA CATRFGGSTNEKLFF TGTGCCACCAGATTCGGGGGGAGCACTAATGAAAAACTGTTTTTT
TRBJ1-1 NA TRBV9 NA CASSLGQLDTEAFF TGTGCCAGCAGCTTGGGGCAGTTGGACACTGAAGCTTTCTTT
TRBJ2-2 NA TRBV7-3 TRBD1 CASSQQGVNTGELFF TGTGCCAGCAGCCAACAGGGGGTCAACACCGGGGAGCTGTTTTTT
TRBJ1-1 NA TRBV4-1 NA CASSQGRDFLGAEAFF TGCGCCAGCAGCCAAGGAAGGGACTTTTTAGGGGCTGAAGCTTTCTTT
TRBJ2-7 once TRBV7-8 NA CASSSRVANSYEQYF TGTGCCAGCAGCTCCAGGGTAGCAAATTCCTACGAGCAGTACTTC
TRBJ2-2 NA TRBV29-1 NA CSSVDGPPNTGELFF TGCAGCTCCGTGGACGGCCCTCCGAACACCGGGGAGCTGTTTTTT
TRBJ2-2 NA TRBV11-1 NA CASSLLGGTGELFF TGTGCCAGCAGCTTATTAGGGGGAACCGGGGAGCTGTTTTTT
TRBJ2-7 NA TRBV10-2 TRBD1 CASTAGTGNSYEQYF TGCGCCAGCACCGCCGGGACAGGCAACTCCTACGAGCAGTACTTC
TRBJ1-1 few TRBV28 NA CASSGPRGPTEAFF TGTGCCAGCAGTGGCCCCCGGGGCCCGACTGAAGCTTTCTTT
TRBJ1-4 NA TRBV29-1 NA CSVEDQGESEKLFF TGCAGCGTTGAAGATCAGGGAGAATCGGAAAAACTGTTTTTT
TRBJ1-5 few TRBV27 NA CAGTGPNQPQHF TGTGCCGGAACGGGACCCAATCAGCCCCAGCATTTT
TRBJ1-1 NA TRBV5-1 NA CASSFSVRDTEAFF TGCGCCAGCAGCTTTTCCGTCCGGGACACTGAAGCTTTCTTT
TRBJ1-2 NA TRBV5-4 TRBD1 CASSPQGGMGYTF TGTGCCAGCAGCCCCCAGGGGGGAATGGGCTACACCTTC
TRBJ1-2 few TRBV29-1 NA CSVEDRYTF TGCAGCGTTGAAGATCGCTACACCTTC
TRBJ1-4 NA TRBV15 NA CATSRARGSRDEKLFF TGTGCCACCAGCAGAGCCAGGGGTAGTCGAGATGAAAAACTGTTTTTT
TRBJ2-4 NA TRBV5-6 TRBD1 CASSFGQVQAKNIQYF TGTGCCAGCAGCTTCGGACAGGTCCAGGCCAAAAACATTCAGTACTTC
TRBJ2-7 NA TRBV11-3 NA CASSPSLATEQYF TGTGCCAGCAGCCCAAGCCTAGCCACCGAGCAGTACTTC
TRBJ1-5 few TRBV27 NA CASSEQYSNQPQHF TGTGCCAGCAGTGAACAGTATAGCAATCAGCCCCAGCATTTT
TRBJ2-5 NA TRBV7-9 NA CASSLGNHQETQYF TGTGCCAGCAGCTTGGGAAATCACCAAGAGACCCAGTACTTC
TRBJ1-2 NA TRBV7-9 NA CASSYGRGTYGYTF TGTGCCAGCAGCTACGGCAGGGGAACCTATGGCTACACCTTC
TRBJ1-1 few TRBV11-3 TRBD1 CASSVGGSGEAFF TGTGCCAGCAGCGTAGGGGGCTCTGGTGAAGCTTTCTTT
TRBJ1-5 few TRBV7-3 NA CASSQQPNQPQHF TGTGCCAGCAGCCAGCAGCCCAATCAGCCCCAGCATTTT
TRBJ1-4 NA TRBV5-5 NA CASSLSPLVGDEKLFF TGTGCCAGCAGCTTGTCCCCCCTAGTGGGCGATGAAAAACTGTTTTTT
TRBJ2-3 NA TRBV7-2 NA CASSTDYTDTQYF TGTGCCAGCAGCACGGACTACACAGATACGCAGTATTTT
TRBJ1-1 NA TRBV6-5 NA CASSYQGNLNTEAFF TGTGCCAGCAGTTACCAGGGAAACCTGAACACTGAAGCTTTCTTT
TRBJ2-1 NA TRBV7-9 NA CASSSGRGSYNEQFF TGTGCCAGCAGCTCCGGGCGGGGATCCTACAATGAGCAGTTCTTC
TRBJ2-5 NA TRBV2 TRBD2 CASSRLAGNQETQYF TGTGCCAGCAGTAGACTAGCGGGGAACCAAGAGACCCAGTACTTC
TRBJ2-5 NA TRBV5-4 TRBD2 CASSLPSGGKETQYF TGTGCCAGCAGCTTGCCTAGCGGGGGGAAAGAGACCCAGTACTTC
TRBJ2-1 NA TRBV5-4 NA CASSLGGKGIGNEQFF TGTGCCAGCAGCTTGGGGGGTAAGGGGATCGGCAATGAGCAGTTCTTC
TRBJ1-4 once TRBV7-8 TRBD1 CASSPGQAYEKLFF TGTGCCAGCAGTCCGGGACAGGCTTATGAAAAACTGTTTTTT
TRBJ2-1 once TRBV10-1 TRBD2 CASSESASGPPYNEQFF TGCGCCAGCAGTGAGTCAGCTAGCGGCCCTCCCTACAATGAGCAGTTCTTC
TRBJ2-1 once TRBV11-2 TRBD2 CASSLAGGARNEQFF TGTGCCAGCAGCTTAGCCGGGGGGGCCCGTAATGAGCAGTTCTTC
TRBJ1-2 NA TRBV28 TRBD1 CASSRPRTGRRDYGYTF TGTGCCAGCAGCCGCCCGAGGACAGGCCGGAGGGACTATGGCTACACCTTC
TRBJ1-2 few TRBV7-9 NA CASSSNQAINYGYTF TGTGCCAGCAGCTCAAACCAGGCGATTAACTATGGCTACACCTTC
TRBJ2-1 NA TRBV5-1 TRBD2 CASSPGTSGGHYNEQFF TGCGCCAGCAGCCCCGGGACTAGCGGGGGCCATTACAATGAGCAGTTCTTC
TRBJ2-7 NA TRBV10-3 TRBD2 CAISRMAGTTSNDEQYF TGTGCCATCAGTCGTATGGCCGGGACTACTTCGAACGACGAGCAGTACTTC
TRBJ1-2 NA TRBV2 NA CASSDGANYGYTF TGTGCCAGCAGTGACGGAGCTAACTATGGCTACACCTTC
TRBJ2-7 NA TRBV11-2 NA CASSLDRDYYYEQYF TGTGCCAGCAGCTTAGATCGGGATTATTATTACGAGCAGTACTTC
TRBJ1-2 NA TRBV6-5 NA CASSNTAGYTF TGTGCCAGCAGTAACACTGCTGGCTACACCTTC
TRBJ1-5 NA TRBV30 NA CAWSLEGGIDQPQHF TGTGCCTGGAGTCTGGAGGGGGGGATTGATCAGCCCCAGCATTTT
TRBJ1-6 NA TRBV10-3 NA CAISGDSYNSPLHF TGTGCCATCAGCGGGGACTCCTATAATTCACCCCTCCACTTT